The 21 T cell receptor beta chains below come from one sample, sequenced in a study of blood T cell repertoires in COVID-19. Profiling relied on immunoSEQ multiplex PCR, and the TCRdb table lists in-frame clones only, not all of them. Seen here are under 150,000 clones, around four fifths observed once, and the top ten hold approximately 40%. Sequenced: peripheral blood. The source is a human donor in a cohort sampled during active COVID-19.

The rearrangement uses TRBV4-1 and TRBJ1-1, with 8 bases matching TRBD1. From germline, CDR1 is MGHRA and CDR2 YSYEKL. This CDR3 contains 15 residues. With 4 bases clipped from V and 5 bases from J, the junction kept 9 bases outside the gene matches. The CDR3: CASSRQGALGTEAFF. The DNA for the CDR3 is TGCGCCAGCAGCCGTCAGGGGGCTCTAGGAACTGAAGCTTTCTTT.

The chain uses TRBV27 and TRBJ1-2, with D maybe TRBD1 (5 bases). Trimming shortened V by 4 bases and J by 7 bases, and 16 bases separated the two germline ends. The CDR3 covers 14 residues. Germline loops: CDR1 MNHEY, CDR2 SMNVEV (reference sequence). The CDR3 nucleotides read TGTGCCAGCAGTTCAACGACAGCCCCCGGTGGCTACACCTTC. It is translated as CASSSTTAPGGYTF.

This clone appeared a few times. This rearrangement joins TRBV19 to TRBJ1-2; weak D call: TRBD1 (5 bases). Trimming left V 6 bases short and J 8 bases short, with 16 bases between. The length of the CDR3 is 13 residues. Germline-derived CDR1 and CDR2 are LNHDA and SQIVND (reference sequence). CDR3 nucleotide sequence: TGTGCCAGTAGAATGGCGGGGCTAGGAGGCTACACCTTC. It specifies CASRMAGLGGYTF.

The rearrangement links TRBV6-5 to TRBJ1-1, with D unclear. Deletions cut 4 bases from V and 0 bases from J, with 6 bases between. Looked up from germline, CDR1 is MNHEY and CDR2 is SVGAGI. CDR3 length: 13 residues. This CDR3 is CASSSLLNTEAFF. CDR3 bases: TGTGCCAGCAGTTCTTTATTGAACACTGAAGCTTTCTTT.

The chain is built from TRBV9 and TRBJ2-5; TRBD1 is a possible D gene (7 bases). The CDR3 contains 20 residues. Germline V CDR1 and CDR2: SGDLS, YYNGEE. Trimming cost V 4 bases and J 2 bases, with 30 bases left between them. This CDR3 reads CASSPSPGQAWGAGQETQYF. CDR3 DNA sequence: TGTGCCAGCAGCCCCAGCCCCGGACAGGCTTGGGGGGCAGGGCAAGAGACCCAGTACTTC.

The V gene is TRBV18, the J gene TRBJ1-2; D call uncertain. CDR1 is KGHSH, CDR2 LQKENI, per germline. The V gene lost 2 bases and the J gene lost 3 bases, with 7 bases spanning the gap. The CDR3 runs 13 residues. The CDR3: CASSPEPHYGYTF. The CDR3 DNA follows: TGTGCCAGCTCACCAGAGCCCCACTATGGCTACACCTTC.

This clone has only a few counts. The chain links TRBV29-1 to TRBJ2-3; D gene unclear. This CDR3 spans 13 amino acids. Germline CDR1 and CDR2: SQVTM and ANQGSEA. V was cut by 5 bases and J by 5 bases, with 14 bases left in between. As DNA, the CDR3 is TGCAGCGTTATTGGCAGGTTGGGAGATACGCAGTATTTT. It is translated as CSVIGRLGDTQYF.

This clone has a single count. The rearrangement uses TRBV5-1 and TRBJ1-5; D is perhaps TRBD1 (6 bases). The germline CDR1 and CDR2 sequences are SGHRS and YFSETQ. V gave up 0 bases and J gave up 7 bases, with 11 bases separating them. The length of the CDR3 is 14 residues. In DNA, the CDR3 is TGCGCCAGCAGCTTGGCAGGGGAACGACAGCCCCAGCATTTT. Encoded protein: CASSLAGERQPQHF.

As regards this clone: At one boundary the junction diverges from the germline segment, which might be a read error. The rearrangement joins TRBV9 to TRBJ1-6, with 7 bases aligning to TRBD1. CDR1 is SGDLS, CDR2 YYNGEE, per germline. The CDR3 is 14 amino acids. The CDR3 spells CASSGQGYHSPLHF. The CDR3 DNA is TGTGCCAGCAGCGGACAGGGCTATCATTCACCCCTCCACTTT.

V gene TRBV29-1 combines with J gene TRBJ1-3; 10 nucleotides agree with TRBD1. Trimming removed 7 bases from V and 7 bases from J; junction bases left unmatched: 7. CDR1 is SQVTM and CDR2 is ANQGSEA in the germline V gene. The length of the CDR3 is 13 residues. DNA for the CDR3: TGCAGCGCCCGACAGGGGGCCGACAACACCATATATTTT. Amino acids: CSARQGADNTIYF. The full variable domain, rest sourced from reference TRBV29-1 and TRBJ1-3, is SAVISQKPSRDICQRGTSLTIQCQVDSQVTMMFWYRQQPGQSLTLIATANQGSEATYESGFVIDKFPISRPNLTFSTLTVSNMSPEDSSIYLCSARQGADNTIYFGEGSWLTVV.

This clone was recorded once. The chain employs TRBV11-2 and TRBJ2-7, with 9 bases lining up with TRBD1. The V segment lost 1 base and the J segment 4 bases; nucleotides outside the gene matches: 8. From germline, CDR1 is SGHAT and CDR2 FQNNGV. This CDR3 spans 16 amino acids. In DNA form, the CDR3 reads TGTGCCAGCAGCTTAGGGAGGGGACAGGGAGGGTACGAGCAGTACTTC. Protein sequence: CASSLGRGQGGYEQYF.

This clone occurred a few times. V gene TRBV7-6 combines with J gene TRBJ2-7; D might be TRBD1 (6 bases). This CDR3 has 14 residues. In germline, CDR1 is SGHVS, CDR2 FNYEAQ. The V end lost 2 bases, the J end lost 3 bases, and 11 bases lay between the germline ends. The CDR3: CASSLHGQSYEQYF. Written as DNA, the CDR3 is TGTGCCAGCAGCTTACATGGACAGAGCTACGAGCAGTACTTC. Full variable domain (missing parts from reference TRBV7-6 and TRBJ2-7): GAGVSQSPRYKVTKRGQDVALRCDPISGHVSLYWYRQALGQGPEFLTYFNYEAQQDKSGLPNDRFSAERPEGSISTLTIQRTEQRDSAMYRCASSLHGQSYEQYFGPGTRLTVT.

The CDR3 sequence is CASSPRLAGGRNEQFF. The DNA of the CDR3 is TGCGCCAGCAGCCCAAGACTAGCGGGGGGGCGCAATGAGCAGTTCTTC. V and J are TRBV4-3 and TRBJ2-1; 14 nucleotides match TRBD2. CDR3 length: 16 amino acids. Losses at the gene ends were 4 bases for V and 6 bases for J; bases not matched to a gene: 5. Germline CDR1 is LGHNA and CDR2 is YSLEER.

The chain combines TRBV19 with TRBJ1-2; 9 bases line up with TRBD1. CDR3 size: 14 residues. Losses at the gene ends were 7 bases for V and 4 bases for J; bases not matched to a gene: 7. In germline, CDR1 is LNHDA, CDR2 SQIVND (reference sequence). CDR3 DNA sequence: TGTGCCAGTACCCCCGGGACAGGGCGCTATGGCTACACCTTC. The encoded protein is CASTPGTGRYGYTF. Together with reference TRBV19 and TRBJ1-2, the CDR3 gives the full variable domain: DGGITQSPKYLFRKEGQNVTLSCEQNLNHDAMYWYRQDPGQGLRLIYYSQIVNDFQKGDIAEGYSVSREKKESFPLTVTSAQKNPTAFYLCASTPGTGRYGYTFGSGTRLTVV.

This sequence joins TRBV10-3 and TRBJ2-3; D possibly corresponds to TRBD2 (6 bases). Germline V gives CDR1 ENHRY, CDR2 SYGVKD. This CDR3 has 14 amino acids. The V end lost 0 bases, the J end lost 8 bases, and 12 bases lay between the germline ends. As DNA, the CDR3 is TGTGCCATCAGTGAGTCGGAGTCGGAGGGTACGCAGTATTTT. Protein: CAISESESEGTQYF.

This sequence joins TRBV6-5 and TRBJ1-4, with D possibly matching TRBD1 (6 bases). The CDR3 runs to 14 residues. The V end was cut by 8 bases, the J end by 4 bases, with 14 bases between. Germline V gives CDR1 MNHEY, CDR2 SVGAGI. In DNA, the CDR3 is TGTGCCAGCCTAGGCGGGGGCTTTAATGAAAAACTGTTTTTT. It encodes CASLGGGFNEKLFF.

This sequence joins TRBV15 and TRBJ1-2, with D possibly TRBD1 on 6 matching bases. This CDR3 region has 15 residues. V lost 4 bases to trimming and J lost 2 bases, with 14 bases between them. Per the germline V gene, CDR1 is LNHNV and CDR2 is YYDKDF (reference sequence). CDR3 bases: TGTGCCACCAGCACCCCCCGGGACAACAACTATGGCTACACCTTC. Encoded protein: CATSTPRDNNYGYTF.

J is TRBJ2-5 and V is TRBV7-2; weak D call: TRBD2 (5 bases). The germline V and J ends were trimmed by 1 base and 7 bases, with 13 bases remaining between them. The CDR3 contains 14 residues. The germline CDR1 and CDR2 sequences are SGHTA and FQGNSA. Written as DNA, the CDR3 is TGTGCCAGCAGCTTAGTGAGGGTGAGAGGGACCCAGTACTTC. This encodes CASSLVRVRGTQYF.

This chain uses TRBV5-6 with TRBJ1-2, with TRBD1 identical over 7 bases. The CDR3 contains 14 residues. The V gene end was trimmed by 4 bases and the J gene end by 2 bases; junction bases not matched to a gene: 5. Germline V gives CDR1 SGHDT, CDR2 YYEEEE. The CDR3 sequence is CASSTGTENYGYTF. The DNA for the CDR3 is TGTGCCAGCAGCACCGGGACAGAGAACTATGGCTACACCTTC.

The rearrangement joins TRBV12-3 or TRBV12-4 to TRBJ1-5; TRBD1 matches 8 bases. This CDR3 is built from 12 residues. V gave up 7 bases and J gave up 9 bases; unmatched junction bases: 5. CDR3 in DNA: TGTGCCAGCAAACAGGGGGTAGGGCCCCAGCATTTT. Its translation: CASKQGVGPQHF.

This clone showed up just once. The chain joins TRBV28 to TRBJ1-2; 12 positions match TRBD1. Losses at the gene ends were 6 bases for V and 0 bases for J; bases not matched to a gene: 8. The CDR3 covers 17 residues. Germline V gene sequence: CDR1 MDHEN, CDR2 SYDVKM. The CDR3 region has the DNA TGTGCCAGCAGCATGGGACAGGGGGCCCGAGCTAACTATGGCTACACCTTC. Translated: CASSMGQGARANYGYTF.